A selection of T cell receptor beta chains follows, all from one sample in a study of Ad26.COV2.S vaccination and SARS-CoV-2 variants. The method was immunoSEQ multiplex PCR; TCRdb's version includes in-frame clones alone and lacks a portion of them. The sample consists of 400,000 to 450,000 clones, about 90% of them appearing once. This material consisted of peripheral blood, taken in a trial of Ad26.COV2.S vaccine versus placebo. The receptors come from a person aged 18-65 years who received the Ad26.COV2.S COVID-19 vaccine or a placebo. CDR3s include the opening cysteine and the closing phenylalanine or tryptophan. D genes are given only for firm matches.

CDR3,DNA,V,D,J
CASSQGFIQDTEAFF,TGCGCCAGCAGCCAAGGTTTCATTCAGGACACTGAAGCTTTCTTT,TRBV4-3,.,TRBJ1-1
CAIQKTGGLTDTQYF,TGTGCCATCCAGAAAACGGGGGGCCTCACAGATACGCAGTATTTT,TRBV10-3,.,TRBJ2-3
CASSLRLALTDTQYF,TGTGCCAGCAGCTTACGACTAGCCCTCACAGATACGCAGTATTTT,TRBV11-3,TRBD2,TRBJ2-3
CASSLSLNTEAFF,TGTGCCAGCAGCCTCTCATTGAACACTGAAGCTTTCTTT,TRBV12-3/TRBV12-4,.,TRBJ1-1
CASSQLSGTEAFF,TGTGCCAGCAGCCAACTATCCGGGACTGAAGCTTTCTTT,TRBV7-6,.,TRBJ1-1
CASSIREGSYNEQFF,TGCGCCAGCAGCATCCGAGAGGGATCCTACAATGAGCAGTTCTTC,TRBV5-1,.,TRBJ2-1
CASISLFFGGATDTQYF,TGTGCCAGCATCTCCCTCTTTTTCGGGGGGGCGACAGATACGCAGTATTTT,TRBV5-8,TRBD2,TRBJ2-3
CASSFLQRGSPLHF,TGTGCCAGCAGCTTCTTACAACGTGGTTCACCCCTCCACTTT,TRBV7-2,.,TRBJ1-6
CSVEGTGHSQETQYF,TGCAGCGTTGAAGGGACAGGGCACAGTCAAGAGACCCAGTACTTC,TRBV29-1,TRBD1,TRBJ2-5
CASSLSNRLAGDLRYQETQYF,TGTGCCAGCAGTTTATCGAACCGGCTAGCGGGGGACCTTCGATACCAAGAGACCCAGTACTTC,TRBV27,TRBD2,TRBJ2-5
CASRSGQTFPTSPQHF,TGTGCCAGCAGGTCGGGGCAGACATTCCCCACGTCGCCCCAGCATTTT,TRBV27,.,TRBJ1-5
CASRGQGNTGELFF,TGTGCCAGCAGAGGACAGGGGAACACCGGGGAGCTGTTTTTT,TRBV6-4,TRBD1,TRBJ2-2
CAWSVLVLRNTGELFF,TGTGCCTGGAGTGTACTTGTACTTAGGAACACCGGGGAGCTGTTTTTT,TRBV30,.,TRBJ2-2
CSVEGQGVEAFF,TGCAGCGTTGAGGGACAGGGGGTAGAAGCTTTCTTT,TRBV29-1,TRBD1,TRBJ1-1
CASSQVAGTGGTQYF,TGTGCCAGCAGCCAAGTGGCAGGGACTGGGGGGACCCAGTACTTC,TRBV14,.,TRBJ2-5
CASGTGGHGYTF,TGTGCCAGCGGAACAGGGGGCCACGGCTACACCTTC,TRBV25-1,TRBD1,TRBJ1-2
CASSLVRLHNEQFF,TGTGCCAGCAGCTTAGTTCGGCTGCACAATGAGCAGTTCTTC,TRBV11-2,.,TRBJ2-1
CASSDSGGLDEQYF,TGTGCCAGCAGCGATAGCGGGGGGCTTGACGAGCAGTACTTC,TRBV9,TRBD2,TRBJ2-7
CASSFRGGFNEQYF,TGTGCCAGCAGCTTCCGGGGGGGCTTCAACGAGCAGTACTTC,TRBV5-4,TRBD2,TRBJ2-7
CASSPPAGLAFF,TGTGCCAGCAGTCCCCCCGCGGGGTTAGCTTTCTTT,TRBV6-5,.,TRBJ1-1
CASSESVQGSTDTQYF,TGCGCCAGCAGTGAGTCTGTACAGGGGTCCACAGATACGCAGTATTTT,TRBV10-1,TRBD1,TRBJ2-3
CASSLDPGTMNTEAFF,TGTGCCAGCAGCTTAGATCCGGGTACCATGAACACTGAAGCTTTCTTT,TRBV7-2,.,TRBJ1-1
CASSAPGQRINSPLHF,TGTGCCAGCAGCGCGCCGGGACAGAGAATTAATTCACCCCTCCACTTT,TRBV13,TRBD1,TRBJ1-6
CASSTAGGKNTGELFF,TGTGCCAGCAGTACCGCGGGGGGGAAGAACACCGGGGAGCTGTTTTTT,TRBV5-4,TRBD2,TRBJ2-2
CASSSSTDTQYF,TGTGCCAGCAGCTCCAGCACAGATACGCAGTATTTT,TRBV7-9,.,TRBJ2-3
CASSKDPSWTGEQYF,TGTGCCAGCAGCAAGGACCCAAGTTGGACTGGCGAGCAGTACTTC,TRBV5-4,.,TRBJ2-7